A selection of T cell receptor beta chains follows, all from one sample in a study of blood T cells in healthy people across ages. MiXCR was run by TCRdb on the 5' RACE reads, yielding one entry per CDR3 protein. The sample lists about 1.6 million distinct CDR3 sequences, about 35% occurring once. Sequences were obtained from blood. Receptors were obtained from a woman aged 25 to 39 in good health. CDR3s include the opening cysteine and the closing phenylalanine or tryptophan. Each record gives: V gene, J gene, clone size, D gene, CDR3 protein, CDR3 DNA. The D gene is left open where the match is weak. Only part of the rows carry a size: once, few, many, or a class if the clone is expanded.

v_gene: TRBV7-2
j_gene: TRBJ2-5
abundance: .
d_gene: .
CDR3aa: CASSFVSDQYF
CDR3nt: TGTGCCAGCAGTTTCGTATCGGACCAGTACTTC

v_gene: TRBV7-9
j_gene: TRBJ1-2
abundance: .
d_gene: .
CDR3aa: CASSLVDYGDTF
CDR3nt: TGTGCCAGCAGCCTCGTAGACTATGGCGACACCTTC

v_gene: TRBV6-6
j_gene: TRBJ1-1
abundance: .
d_gene: TRBD1
CDR3aa: CASRQTGFTEAFF
CDR3nt: TGTGCCAGCAGACAGACAGGGTTTACTGAAGCTTTCTTT

v_gene: TRBV7-2
j_gene: TRBJ2-5
abundance: .
d_gene: TRBD2
CDR3aa: CASTRDLAGETQYF
CDR3nt: TGTGCCAGCACGAGGGATCTAGCGGGGGAGACCCAGTACTTC

v_gene: TRBV24-1
j_gene: TRBJ1-1
abundance: .
d_gene: .
CDR3aa: CATSPTGPNTEAFF
CDR3nt: TGTGCCACCAGTCCCACAGGCCCGAACACTGAAGCTTTCTTT

v_gene: TRBV5-1
j_gene: TRBJ2-7
abundance: once
d_gene: TRBD1
CDR3aa: CASSPGMRQGSYEQYF
CDR3nt: TGCGCCAGCAGCCCTGGCATGCGACAGGGATCCTACGAGCAGTACTTC

v_gene: TRBV20-1
j_gene: TRBJ2-3
abundance: .
d_gene: TRBD2
CDR3aa: CSATLGTSGRAGDTQYF
CDR3nt: TGCAGTGCTACCCTAGGGACTAGCGGGAGGGCCGGAGATACGCAGTATTTT

v_gene: TRBV20-1
j_gene: TRBJ2-1
abundance: .
d_gene: .
CDR3aa: CSARVGGAEQFF
CDR3nt: TGCAGTGCTAGAGTGGGCGGGGCTGAGCAGTTCTTC

v_gene: TRBV12-3/TRBV12-4
j_gene: TRBJ1-5
abundance: .
d_gene: TRBD1
CDR3aa: CASSLQGAAQPQHF
CDR3nt: TGTGCCAGCAGTTTACAGGGGGCGGCTCAGCCCCAGCATTTT

v_gene: TRBV27
j_gene: TRBJ2-7
abundance: .
d_gene: .
CDR3aa: CASSLTRRANYEQYF
CDR3nt: TGTGCCAGCAGTTTAACGAGGAGGGCAAACTACGAGCAGTACTTC

v_gene: TRBV29-1
j_gene: TRBJ1-1
abundance: few
d_gene: .
CDR3aa: CSVPDRTTEAFF
CDR3nt: TGCAGCGTCCCAGACAGAACCACTGAAGCTTTCTTT

v_gene: TRBV27
j_gene: TRBJ1-5
abundance: .
d_gene: .
CDR3aa: CASSSGQAPWQPQHF
CDR3nt: TGTGCCAGCAGTTCCGGCCAGGCGCCGTGGCAGCCCCAGCATTTT

v_gene: TRBV7-3
j_gene: TRBJ2-1
abundance: few
d_gene: TRBD2
CDR3aa: CASSQGPGTSGRRSYNEQFF
CDR3nt: TGTGCCAGCAGCCAAGGGCCCGGGACTAGCGGGAGGAGGTCCTACAATGAGCAGTTCTTC

v_gene: TRBV7-9
j_gene: TRBJ2-3
abundance: few
d_gene: .
CDR3aa: CASSPNGGDNPIDTQYF
CDR3nt: TGTGCCAGCAGCCCCAACGGGGGAGACAATCCAATAGATACGCAGTATTTT

v_gene: TRBV7-9
j_gene: TRBJ2-7
abundance: .
d_gene: .
CDR3aa: CASSSLTGAHLEQYF
CDR3nt: TGTGCCAGCAGCTCCCTGACCGGGGCCCACTTAGAGCAGTACTTC

v_gene: TRBV7-2
j_gene: TRBJ2-1
abundance: many
d_gene: .
CDR3aa: CASSFGGQSYNEQFF
CDR3nt: TGTGCCAGCAGCTTTGGGGGTCAGTCCTACAATGAGCAGTTCTTC

v_gene: TRBV5-1
j_gene: TRBJ1-2
abundance: few
d_gene: .
CDR3aa: CASSLRYSNYGYTF
CDR3nt: TGCGCCAGCAGCTTGAGGTACAGCAACTATGGCTACACCTTC

v_gene: TRBV5-1
j_gene: TRBJ2-5
abundance: .
d_gene: TRBD2
CDR3aa: CASSLDVSREGSRGEQYF
CDR3nt: TGCGCCAGCAGCTTGGATGTCTCGCGGGAGGGCTCCCGGGGGGAGCAGTACTTC

v_gene: TRBV7-9
j_gene: TRBJ2-7
abundance: .
d_gene: TRBD2
CDR3aa: CASSPSSGGPYNEQYF
CDR3nt: TGTGCCAGCAGCCCATCTAGCGGGGGACCCTACAATGAGCAGTACTTC

v_gene: TRBV7-2
j_gene: TRBJ2-3
abundance: .
d_gene: TRBD2
CDR3aa: CASSLSQSAGGRTDTQYF
CDR3nt: TGTGCCAGCAGCCTCTCCCAATCAGCGGGGGGGCGGACAGATACGCAGTATTTT

v_gene: TRBV2
j_gene: TRBJ1-4
abundance: .
d_gene: TRBD1
CDR3aa: CASSTRDRGSEKLFF
CDR3nt: TGTGCCAGCAGTACCCGGGACAGGGGCTCAGAAAAACTGTTTTTT

v_gene: TRBV7-3
j_gene: TRBJ2-3
abundance: many
d_gene: TRBD2
CDR3aa: CASSLSTAGGAGDTQYF
CDR3nt: TGTGCCAGCAGCTTAAGCACAGCGGGGGGGGCAGGAGATACGCAGTATTTT

v_gene: TRBV28
j_gene: TRBJ2-7
abundance: few
d_gene: TRBD1
CDR3aa: CASSYRGWEQYF
CDR3nt: TGTGCCAGCAGTTACAGGGGGTGGGAGCAGTACTTC

v_gene: TRBV6-6
j_gene: TRBJ1-5
abundance: .
d_gene: TRBD1
CDR3aa: CASRGPGGQPQHF
CDR3nt: TGTGCCAGCCGAGGACCAGGGGGTCAGCCCCAGCATTTT